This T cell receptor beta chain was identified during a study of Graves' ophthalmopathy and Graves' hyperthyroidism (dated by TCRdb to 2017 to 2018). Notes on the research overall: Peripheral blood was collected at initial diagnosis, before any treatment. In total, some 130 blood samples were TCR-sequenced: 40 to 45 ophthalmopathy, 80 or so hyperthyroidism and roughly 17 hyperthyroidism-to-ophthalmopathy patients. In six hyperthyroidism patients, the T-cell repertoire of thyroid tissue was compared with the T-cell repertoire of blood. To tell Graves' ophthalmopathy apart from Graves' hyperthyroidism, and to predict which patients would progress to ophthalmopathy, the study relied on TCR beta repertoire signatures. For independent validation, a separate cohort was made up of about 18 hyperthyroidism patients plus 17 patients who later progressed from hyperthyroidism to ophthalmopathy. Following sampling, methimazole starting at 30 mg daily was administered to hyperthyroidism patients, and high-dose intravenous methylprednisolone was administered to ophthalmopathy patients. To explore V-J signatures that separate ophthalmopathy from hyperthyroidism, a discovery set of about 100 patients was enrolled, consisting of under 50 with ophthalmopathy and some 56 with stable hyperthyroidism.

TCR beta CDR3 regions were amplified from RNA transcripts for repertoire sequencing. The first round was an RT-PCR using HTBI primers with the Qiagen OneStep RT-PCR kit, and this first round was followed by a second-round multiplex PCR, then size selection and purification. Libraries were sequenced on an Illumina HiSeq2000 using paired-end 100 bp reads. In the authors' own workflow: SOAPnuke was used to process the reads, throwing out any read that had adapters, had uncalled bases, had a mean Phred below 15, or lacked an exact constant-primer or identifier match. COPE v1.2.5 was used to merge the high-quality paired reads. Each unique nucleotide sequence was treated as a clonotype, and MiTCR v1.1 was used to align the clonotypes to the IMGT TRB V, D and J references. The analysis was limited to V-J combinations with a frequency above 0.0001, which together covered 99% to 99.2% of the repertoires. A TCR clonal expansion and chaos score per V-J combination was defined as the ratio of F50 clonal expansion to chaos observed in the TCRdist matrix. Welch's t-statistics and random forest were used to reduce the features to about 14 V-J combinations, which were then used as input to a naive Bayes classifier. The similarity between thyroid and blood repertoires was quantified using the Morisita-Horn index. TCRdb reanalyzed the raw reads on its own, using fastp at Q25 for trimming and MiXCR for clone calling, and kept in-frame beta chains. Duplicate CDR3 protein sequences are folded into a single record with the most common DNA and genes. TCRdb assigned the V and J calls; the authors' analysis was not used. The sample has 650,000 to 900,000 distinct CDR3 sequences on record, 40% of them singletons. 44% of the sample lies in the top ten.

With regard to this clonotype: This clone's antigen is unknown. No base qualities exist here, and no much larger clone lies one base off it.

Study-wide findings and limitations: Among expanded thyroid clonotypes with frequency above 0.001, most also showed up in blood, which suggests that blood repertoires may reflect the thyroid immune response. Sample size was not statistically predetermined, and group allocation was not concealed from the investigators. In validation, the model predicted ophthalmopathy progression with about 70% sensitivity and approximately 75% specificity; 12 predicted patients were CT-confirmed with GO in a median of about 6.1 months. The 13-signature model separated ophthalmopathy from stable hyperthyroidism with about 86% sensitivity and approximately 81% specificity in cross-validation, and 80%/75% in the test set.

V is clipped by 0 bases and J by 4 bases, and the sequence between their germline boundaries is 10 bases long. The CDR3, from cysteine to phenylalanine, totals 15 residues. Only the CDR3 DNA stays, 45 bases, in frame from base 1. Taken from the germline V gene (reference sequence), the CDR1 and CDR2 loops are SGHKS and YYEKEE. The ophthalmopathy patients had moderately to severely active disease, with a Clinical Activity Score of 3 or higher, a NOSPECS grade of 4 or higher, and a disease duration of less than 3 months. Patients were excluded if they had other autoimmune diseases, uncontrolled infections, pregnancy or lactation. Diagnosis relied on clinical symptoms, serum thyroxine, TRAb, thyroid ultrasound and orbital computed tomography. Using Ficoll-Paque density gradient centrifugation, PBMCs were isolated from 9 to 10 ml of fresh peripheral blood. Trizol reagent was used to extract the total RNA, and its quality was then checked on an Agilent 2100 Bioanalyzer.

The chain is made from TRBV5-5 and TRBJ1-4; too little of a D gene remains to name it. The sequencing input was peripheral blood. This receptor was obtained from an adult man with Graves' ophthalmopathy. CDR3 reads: CASSLAGSGNEKLFF. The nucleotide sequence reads TGTGCCAGCAGCTTGGCCGGGAGCGGTAATGAAAAACTGTTTTTT.